This passage covers 21 T cell receptor beta chains from one sample sequenced in a study of blood T cell repertoires in COVID-19 (dated by TCRdb to the early 2020s). Libraries were made using the immunoSEQ multiplex PCR assay. TCRdb's version of the immuneACCESS table is confined to in-frame rearrangements and falls short of the full clone set. An unresolved V gene accounts for under half of the shortfall where checked; the remainder is of unknown origin. In all, the sample holds some 110,000 clones, and roughly nine tenths of those were seen once. Clones ranked in the top ten supply 5.1% of the sample. The material sequenced was peripheral blood. All receptors derive from a human donor in a cohort sampled during active COVID-19.

V and J are TRBV19 and TRBJ1-1; no definite D call. CDR1 and CDR2 (germline): LNHDA, SQIVND (reference sequence). The CDR3 spans 13 residues. V gave up 5 bases and J gave up 0 bases, with 7 bases separating them. The CDR3 nucleotides read TGTGCCAGTAGTCTGAGTGTGAACACTGAAGCTTTCTTT. Protein sequence: CASSLSVNTEAFF.

CDR3 sequence: CASRMGLAEVWAQYF. CDR3 coding DNA: TGTGCCAGCAGGATGGGACTAGCGGAAGTCTGGGCCCAGTACTTC. The rearrangement uses TRBV2 and TRBJ2-5; TRBD2 matches at 11 bases. Germline CDR1 SNHLY, CDR2 FYNNEI. The V segment lost 6 bases and the J segment 9 bases; nucleotides outside the gene matches: 12. The CDR3 extends over 15 amino acids.

V and J are TRBV28 and TRBJ2-4; D is perhaps TRBD1 (6 bases). The germline V gene has CDR1 MDHEN and CDR2 SYDVKM. The CDR3 spans 13 residues. V was shortened by 8 bases and J by 1 base, with 9 bases between the two germline ends. CDR3 in amino acids: CASAGDAKNIQYF. The CDR3, as DNA: TGTGCCAGCGCAGGGGATGCCAAAAACATTCAGTACTTC.

The CDR3: CASSLDRNIQYF. In DNA form, the CDR3 reads TGTGCCAGCAGCTTAGACAGGAACATTCAGTACTTC. The rearrangement links TRBV7-9 to TRBJ2-4, with a possible D match to TRBD1 (5 bases). Trimming left V 1 base short and J 7 bases short, with 5 bases between. The CDR3 is 12 amino acids. Germline-derived CDR1 and CDR2 are SEHNR and FQNEAQ (reference sequence).

This chain joins TRBV4-1 and TRBJ2-5, with D tentatively TRBD2 (5 bases). Germline V CDR1 and CDR2: MGHRA, YSYEKL. The CDR3 extends over 15 amino acids. The V end lost 4 bases, the J end lost 2 bases, and 14 bases lay between the germline ends. The CDR3 DNA sequence: TGCGCCAGCAGCCCTCGAATAGGGAGTCAAGAGACCCAGTACTTC. Translating gives CASSPRIGSQETQYF.

The gene calls are TRBV7-9 and TRBJ2-1; D may be TRBD1 (6 bases). The ends were cut back, 4 bases at V and 8 bases at J, with 18 bases in the middle. The CDR3 is 15 amino acids. The V gene's germline CDR1 is SEHNR and CDR2 FQNEAQ (reference sequence). CDR3 sequence reads: CASSSPGTIYHEQFF. CDR3 in DNA: TGTGCCAGCAGCTCCCCGGGGACAATTTACCATGAGCAGTTCTTC. Filled out from reference TRBV7-9 and TRBJ2-1, the complete variable domain reads DTGVSQNPRHKITKRGQNVTFRCDPISEHNRLYWYRQTLGQGPEFLTYFQNEAQLEKSRLLSDRFSAERPKGSFSTLEIQRTEQGDSAMYLCASSSPGTIYHEQFFGPGTRLTVL.

The chain couples TRBV5-1 to TRBJ1-5; 8 nucleotides agree with TRBD1. The V gene end was trimmed by 0 bases and the J gene end by 6 bases; junction bases not matched to a gene: 8. The CDR3 runs to 16 residues. The V gene's germline CDR1 is SGHRS and CDR2 YFSETQ. For the CDR3, the DNA is TGCGCCAGCAGCTTGGGGGGGACAGGAAGCGGTCAGCCCCAGCATTTT. Its translation: CASSLGGTGSGQPQHF. The whole variable domain, filled in from reference TRBV5-1 and TRBJ1-5, reads KAGVTQTPRYLIKTRGQQVTLSCSPISGHRSVSWYQQTPGQGLQFLFEYFSETQRNKGNFPGRFSGRQFSNSRSEMNVSTLELGDSALYLCASSLGGTGSGQPQHFGDGTRLSIL.

The chain links TRBV5-4 to TRBJ2-7; a weak D match, TRBD1 (7 bases). CDR1 and CDR2 (germline): SGHNT, YYREEE (reference sequence). The CDR3 is 15 amino acids. V was pared by 0 bases and J by 4 bases, with 14 bases between. The CDR3 loop reads CASSLGARGRYEQYF. For the CDR3, the DNA is TGTGCCAGCAGCTTGGGTGCCAGGGGGAGGTACGAGCAGTACTTC. The full variable domain, rest sourced from reference TRBV5-4 and TRBJ2-7, is ETGVTQSPTHLIKTRGQQVTLRCSSQSGHNTVSWYQQALGQGPQFIFQYYREEENGRGNFPPRFSGLQFPNYSSELNVNALELDDSALYLCASSLGARGRYEQYFGPGTRLTVT.

V is TRBV6-6 and J is TRBJ1-2; the match to TRBD1 covers 7 bases. The CDR3 is 15 amino acids. The germline V gene has CDR1 MNHNY and CDR2 SVGAGI (reference sequence). Losses at the gene ends were 2 bases for V and 3 bases for J; bases not matched to a gene: 6. The CDR3 bases are TGTGCCAGCAGTTACGGGGACAGCGTTCACTATGGCTACACCTTC. Its protein is CASSYGDSVHYGYTF.

The rearrangement links TRBV11-3 to TRBJ2-5, with D perhaps TRBD2 (5 bases). The CDR3 loop spans 15 amino acids. V dropped 5 bases and J dropped 4 bases, with 17 bases sitting between them. Germline V gives CDR1 SGHNT, CDR2 YENEEA. The CDR3 DNA sequence: TGTGCCAGCAGCCGGGGAGACGTTTACCGAGAGACCCAGTACTTC. Translating it yields CASSRGDVYRETQYF.

V gene TRBV9 combines with J gene TRBJ2-7; no definite D call. CDR3 size: 13 residues. Germline-derived CDR1 and CDR2 are SGDLS and YYNGEE. Trimming took off 4 bases at V and 2 bases at J, with 10 bases between the two ends. CDR3 loop: CASSLRRAYEQYF. In DNA form, the CDR3 reads TGTGCCAGCAGCCTACGTCGCGCCTACGAGCAGTACTTC.

This chain connects TRBV5-4 to TRBJ2-3; TRBD2 aligns across 13 bases. CDR1 is SGHNT, CDR2 YYREEE, per germline (reference sequence). The CDR3 covers 15 residues. Trimming cost V 4 bases and J 4 bases; bases outside gene matches: 3. The CDR3 nucleotides read TGTGCCAGCAGCGCCGGACTAGCGGGGGCAGATACGCAGTATTTT. It yields the protein CASSAGLAGADTQYF. Full variable domain (rest looked up from reference TRBV5-4 and TRBJ2-3): ETGVTQSPTHLIKTRGQQVTLRCSSQSGHNTVSWYQQALGQGPQFIFQYYREEENGRGNFPPRFSGLQFPNYSSELNVNALELDDSALYLCASSAGLAGADTQYFGPGTRLTVL.

A few counts support this clone. The chain is built from TRBV6-5 and TRBJ2-7, with TRBD1 matching 10 bases. Germline CDR1 and CDR2: MNHEY and SVGAGI. Unmatched junction bases numbered 8, after V lost 5 bases and J lost 7 bases. The CDR3 length is 14 residues. In nucleotides, the CDR3 is TGTGCCAGCAGTAGTACGACAGGGGGCCTTGAGCAGTACTTC. This sequence encodes CASSSTTGGLEQYF.

The chain is built from TRBV5-1 and TRBJ2-7, with 7 bases identical to TRBD2. CDR3 size: 16 residues. With V trimmed by 0 bases and J by 3 bases, 9 bases remained unmatched. The V gene's germline CDR1 is SGHRS and CDR2 YFSETQ. For the CDR3, the DNA is TGCGCCAGCAGCTTGGGGCCTGCGGGGGAGATCTACGAGCAGTACTTC. Residues: CASSLGPAGEIYEQYF.

This clone was detected only once. This chain links TRBV24-1 with TRBJ2-3; 9 bases fit TRBD1. Germline V gene lookup returns CDR1 KGHDR and CDR2 SFDVKD. The CDR3 is made up of 16 amino acids. Trimming cost V 5 bases and J 0 bases; bases outside gene matches: 5. CDR3 residues: CATSARGQGSTDTQYF. DNA for the CDR3: TGTGCCACCAGTGCCCGGGGACAGGGAAGCACAGATACGCAGTATTTT.

This chain connects TRBV5-5 to TRBJ2-2, with D perhaps TRBD1 (5 bases). Germline loops: CDR1 SGHKS, CDR2 YYEKEE (reference sequence). V was trimmed by 3 bases and J by 0 bases, leaving 15 bases between them. The CDR3 totals 17 residues. The CDR3 coding sequence is TGTGCCAGCAGCTGGCCGATGGACACCTCGAACACCGGGGAGCTGTTTTTT. Protein: CASSWPMDTSNTGELFF. Supplemented by reference TRBV5-5 and TRBJ2-2, the full variable domain reads DAGVTQSPTHLIKTRGQQVTLRCSPISGHKSVSWYQQVLGQGPQFIFQYYEKEERGRGNFPDRFSARQFPNYSSELNVNALLLGDSALYLCASSWPMDTSNTGELFFGEGSRLTVL.

CDR3 DNA: TGCGCCAGCAGCCAAGCTCTCACTAGAGGCAATGAGCAGTTCTTC. Translation: CASSQALTRGNEQFF. The chain is built from TRBV4-1 and TRBJ2-1; D is possibly TRBD2 (5 bases). This CDR3 has 15 amino acids. V gave up 1 base and J gave up 6 bases, with 13 bases separating them. Germline assignment: CDR1 MGHRA and CDR2 YSYEKL.

This clone was recorded only once. The chain is built from TRBV18 and TRBJ1-2; a weak D match, TRBD1 (5 bases). Per the germline V gene, CDR1 is KGHSH and CDR2 is LQKENI. CDR3 size: 13 residues. Trimming stripped 6 bases from V and 6 bases from J, with 14 bases between. The CDR3, as DNA: TGTGCCAGCTCTCTTAACGGGGGAAATGGCTACACCTTC. The encoded protein is CASSLNGGNGYTF.

The V call is TRBV4-1, the J call TRBJ1-1; TRBD1 agrees at 8 bases. From germline, CDR1 is MGHRA and CDR2 YSYEKL. The CDR3 contains 15 residues. Trimming took 7 bases from V and 1 from J; bases not matched to a gene: 8. The CDR3 reads CASTTAGGWNTEAFF. The CDR3 nucleotides are TGCGCCAGCACTACGGCAGGGGGCTGGAACACTGAAGCTTTCTTT.

The J gene is TRBJ1-1, the V gene TRBV7-6; no definite D call. This CDR3 is 15 amino acids long. The ends were cut back, 5 bases at V and 0 bases at J, with 13 bases in the middle. Germline-derived CDR1 and CDR2 are SGHVS and FNYEAQ. CDR3: CASSRRRSLNTEAFF. The DNA of the CDR3 is TGTGCCAGCAGCCGCCGCCGGAGTTTGAACACTGAAGCTTTCTTT.

This sequence joins TRBV28 and TRBJ1-1; D remains ambiguous. CDR1 is MDHEN and CDR2 is SYDVKM in the germline V gene. The CDR3 contains 11 residues. Trimming took off 10 bases at V and 3 bases at J, with 9 bases between the two ends. In DNA form, the CDR3 reads TGTGCCACCCTTCGGGACACTGAAGCTTTCTTT. This codes for CATLRDTEAFF.